One sample yielded the 28 T cell receptor beta chains listed below, sequenced in a study of shared clonotypes between healthy human individuals. Terminally differentiated effector memory CD45RA+ cells were left out of the naive CD8 fraction, which was CD45RO-negative and positively selected for CCR7. Using immunoSEQ multiplex PCR, the repertoire was profiled, and TCRdb retains in-frame clones only, with some absent. The sample lists roughly 770,000 clones, 95% to 97% occurring once. Sequences were obtained from naive CD8+ T cells sorted from blood. Receptors originate from a man aged 25 to 45 in good health.

The J gene is TRBJ2-3, the V gene TRBV18, with 7 positions matching TRBD2. The CDR3 is made up of 13 amino acids. Germline CDR1 and CDR2: KGHSH and LQKENI. Trimming cost V 10 bases and J 3 bases; bases outside gene matches: 7. CDR3 coding DNA: TGTGCCACGACGGGGGGATGGACAGATACGCAGTATTTT. Protein product: CATTGGWTDTQYF.

The chain uses TRBV9 and TRBJ2-7; D may be TRBD1 (6 bases). Germline assignment: CDR1 SGDLS and CDR2 YYNGEE. This CDR3 has 14 residues. V was clipped by 3 bases and J by 5 bases, with 15 bases between them. CDR3 in amino acids: CASSAWGSGDEQYF. Here the CDR3 DNA reads TGTGCCAGCAGCGCGTGGGGGTCAGGGGACGAGCAGTACTTC.

The chain has TRBV7-2 and TRBJ1-2; no firm D call. This CDR3 contains 12 residues. Germline-derived CDR1 and CDR2 are SGHTA and FQGNSA. V lost 0 bases and J 6 bases, leaving 5 bases between the germline ends. The DNA of the CDR3 is TGTGCCAGCAGCTTAGCGGTGAATGGCTACACCTTC. It is translated as CASSLAVNGYTF.

The CDR3 loop reads CASSQVLGQLGMNTEAFF. The CDR3 nucleotides are TGCGCCAGCAGCCAAGTCCTAGGACAGCTCGGGATGAACACTGAAGCTTTCTTT. The V call is TRBV4-1, the J call TRBJ1-1, with D maybe TRBD1 (6 bases). The CDR3 covers 18 residues. V shed 1 base and J shed 0 bases, with 18 bases lying between them. Germline V lookup: CDR1 MGHRA, CDR2 YSYEKL.

The chain links TRBV27 to TRBJ2-7; the D call may be TRBD1 or TRBD2 (5 bases each). CDR1 is MNHEY, CDR2 SMNVEV, per germline (reference sequence). V lost 5 bases, J lost 9 bases, and 23 bases lay in between. The CDR3 runs 15 residues. The CDR3 loop is CASSTRDGMGKGQYF. DNA of the CDR3: TGTGCCAGCAGTACACGGGACGGGATGGGCAAGGGGCAGTACTTC.

This clone was found many times. The chain recombines TRBV7-8 with TRBJ1-4; 7 positions agree with TRBD1. Germline V gene lookup returns CDR1 SGHVS and CDR2 FQNEAQ. Trimming cost V 1 base and J 2 bases; bases outside gene matches: 4. This CDR3 is built from 16 residues. The DNA of the CDR3 is TGTGCCAGCAGCTTAGGACCGGGACAGACTAATGAAAAACTGTTTTTT. Protein sequence: CASSLGPGQTNEKLFF.

V gene TRBV7-2 combines with J gene TRBJ2-5; D gene ambiguous. V lost 2 bases, J lost 3 bases, and 16 bases lay in between. The CDR3 covers 16 residues. Germline values: CDR1 SGHTA, CDR2 FQGNSA. CDR3 sequence: CASSLPPQASEETQYF. Here the CDR3 DNA reads TGTGCCAGCAGCTTACCTCCCCAGGCCAGCGAAGAGACCCAGTACTTC.

This clone was counted between two and nine times. Other DNA sequences of this sample code for an identical CDR3. Written as DNA, the CDR3 is TGTGCCAGCAGTCTAGGTTACGAGCAGTACTTC. Translating it yields CASSLGYEQYF. The genes are TRBV28 and TRBJ2-7; D is ambiguous. Germline V gives CDR1 MDHEN, CDR2 SYDVKM. V shed 5 bases and J shed 4 bases, with 6 bases lying between them. CDR3 length: 11 residues.

In nucleotides, the CDR3 is TGTGCCAGCATCCCGGGTACAGGCGGGTCTGAAAAACTGTTTTTT. Protein product: CASIPGTGGSEKLFF. The chain employs TRBV2 and TRBJ1-4, with TRBD1 as a possible D gene (5 bases). Germline CDR1 reads SNHLY; CDR2 reads FYNNEI. V was pared by 7 bases and J by 7 bases, with 19 bases between. This CDR3 region has 15 residues.

This clone was counted a single time. This chain connects TRBV29-1 to TRBJ2-7, with 9 bases matching TRBD1. CDR3 length equals 14 residues. The germline V gene encodes CDR1 SQVTM and CDR2 ANQGSEA. V was pared by 3 bases and J by 5 bases, with 8 bases of the junction left unmatched. CDR3 coding DNA: TGCAGCGTTGAGGGGGACAGGGCCCCGGACGAGCAGTACTTC. Translating it yields CSVEGDRAPDEQYF.

This rearrangement joins TRBV27 to TRBJ1-2, with 9 bases lining up with TRBD1. Losses at the gene ends were 5 bases for V and 6 bases for J; bases not matched to a gene: 7. This CDR3 has 14 residues. CDR1 MNHEY and CDR2 SMNVEV come from the germline V gene (reference sequence). CDR3 loop: CASSEAGQGNGYTF. Here the CDR3 DNA reads TGTGCCAGCAGTGAGGCCGGACAGGGGAATGGCTACACCTTC.

The chain couples TRBV2 to TRBJ1-5, with D possibly TRBD1 on 5 matching bases. Germline lookup yields CDR1 SNHLY and CDR2 FYNNEI. CDR3 length: 15 amino acids. Trimming pared 2 bases from V and 7 bases from J, leaving 15 bases between. The CDR3 region is CASSEFRGYLQPQHF. The CDR3 DNA reads TGTGCCAGCAGTGAATTTCGGGGGTACCTACAGCCCCAGCATTTT. The whole variable domain, remainder taken from reference TRBV2 and TRBJ1-5, is EPEVTQTPSHQVTQMGQEVILRCVPISNHLYFYWYRQILGQKVEFLVSFYNNEISEKSEIFDDQFSVERPDGSNFTLKIRSTKLEDSAMYFCASSEFRGYLQPQHFGDGTRLSIL.

Note on this clone: At the DNA level, this CDR3 is encoded by other sequences in the same sample as well. The chain combines TRBV2 with TRBJ2-7; D unclear. CDR1 and CDR2 from the germline V gene are SNHLY and FYNNEI. CDR3 length: 11 amino acids. Trimming shortened V by 4 bases and J by 4 bases, and 5 bases separated the two germline ends. CDR3 nucleotide sequence: TGTGCCAGCAGTGGACGGTACGAGCAGTACTTC. It yields the protein CASSGRYEQYF.

The chain joins TRBV27 to TRBJ1-5, with 10 nucleotides matching TRBD1. Trimming cost V 8 bases and J 5 bases; bases outside gene matches: 12. This CDR3 region has 16 residues. Germline V gene sequence: CDR1 MNHEY, CDR2 SMNVEV (reference sequence). The CDR3 protein is CASGSGRDRGYQPQHF. In nucleotides, the CDR3 is TGTGCCAGCGGTTCAGGCCGGGACAGGGGATATCAGCCCCAGCATTTT.

Comments on this clone: Within the sample, other DNA sequences also encode this same CDR3. The gene calls are TRBV6-5 and TRBJ1-2; TRBD1 aligns across 7 bases. CDR1 MNHEY and CDR2 SVGAGI come from the germline V gene. The CDR3 runs 13 residues. V was pared by 2 bases and J by 8 bases, with 5 bases of the junction left unmatched. CDR3 protein: CASSYSGTAGYTF. DNA of the CDR3: TGTGCCAGCAGTTACAGCGGGACAGCAGGCTACACCTTC.

This chain joins TRBV15 and TRBJ2-3, with TRBD2 matching over 9 bases. Germline CDR1 is LNHNV and CDR2 is YYDKDF (reference sequence). CDR3 length equals 16 residues. V gave up 1 base and J gave up 1 base; unmatched junction bases: 3. As DNA, the CDR3 is TGTGCCACCAGCAGAGGAGTAGCGGGGGGCACAGATACGCAGTATTTT. This sequence encodes CATSRGVAGGTDTQYF. The complete variable domain, with remaining parts taken from reference TRBV15 and TRBJ2-3, reads DAMVIQNPRYQVTQFGKPVTLSCSQTLNHNVMYWYQQKSSQAPKLLFHYYDKDFNNEADTPDNFQSRRPNTSFCFLDIRSPGLGDTAMYLCATSRGVAGGTDTQYFGPGTRLTVL.

The CDR3 DNA sequence: TGTGCCAGCAGTTACTCCCTAGCGGGATCCTACGAGCAGTACTTC. Residues: CASSYSLAGSYEQYF. The J gene is TRBJ2-7, the V gene TRBV6-6; 9 nucleotides match TRBD2. Unmatched junction bases numbered 1, after V lost 0 bases and J lost 1 base. The length of the CDR3 is 15 residues. Per the germline V gene, CDR1 is MNHNY and CDR2 is SVGAGI (reference sequence).

The rearrangement uses TRBV2 and TRBJ1-4; 7 bases fit TRBD1. Unmatched junction bases numbered 13, after V lost 7 bases and J lost 8 bases. Germline CDR1 and CDR2: SNHLY and FYNNEI. This CDR3 is 15 amino acids long. The CDR3 loop is CASTRLGQALEKLFF. The CDR3 DNA follows: TGTGCCAGCACAAGACTAGGACAGGCCCTCGAAAAACTGTTTTTT.

This clone was counted once. This chain uses TRBV28 with TRBJ2-1, with 8 positions matching TRBD2. Germline CDR1 and CDR2: MDHEN and SYDVKM. V gave up 7 bases and J gave up 6 bases; unmatched junction bases: 14. There are 16 residues in the CDR3. This chain's CDR3 is CASTFSVSGSFNEQFF. The CDR3 DNA follows: TGTGCCAGCACCTTCAGCGTCAGCGGGAGTTTCAATGAGCAGTTCTTC.

J is TRBJ1-2 and V is TRBV5-6; 7 bases match TRBD1. The CDR3 sequence is 16 residues long. V shed 3 bases, J shed 5 bases, and the junction held 13 bases outside the gene matches. Germline V gene lookup returns CDR1 SGHDT and CDR2 YYEEEE. The CDR3 DNA reads as TGTGCCAGCAGCTCCGAAGCGCGACAGGGAGGTTATGGCTACACCTTC. This codes for CASSSEARQGGYGYTF. Supplemented by reference TRBV5-6 and TRBJ1-2, the full variable domain reads DAGVTQSPTHLIKTRGQQVTLRCSPKSGHDTVSWYQQALGQGPQFIFQYYEEEERQRGNFPDRFSGHQFPNYSSELNVNALLLGDSALYLCASSSEARQGGYGYTFGSGTRLTVV.

The genes are TRBV25-1 and TRBJ2-1; D is undetermined. Deletions cut 3 bases from V and 6 bases from J, with 6 bases between. This CDR3 spans 12 amino acids. Germline loops: CDR1 MGHDK, CDR2 SYGVNS. The CDR3 coding sequence is TGTGCCAGCAGTGACGTCGGCAATGAGCAGTTCTTC. Translated, it gives CASSDVGNEQFF.

The gene calls are TRBV28 and TRBJ2-1, with D possibly TRBD2 on 5 matching bases. The V end was cut by 6 bases, the J end by 5 bases, with 14 bases between. The CDR3 contains 14 residues. Germline V gene data show CDR1 as MDHEN and CDR2 as SYDVKM. This CDR3 reads CASSLELGDNEQFF. DNA of the CDR3: TGTGCCAGCAGCCTGGAGCTCGGGGACAATGAGCAGTTCTTC.

The J gene is TRBJ2-1, the V gene TRBV6-4, with D possibly TRBD1 on 6 matching bases. Looked up from germline, CDR1 is MRHNA and CDR2 is SNTAGT. V gave up 6 bases and J gave up 2 bases, with 17 bases separating them. The CDR3 totals 16 residues. In nucleotides, the CDR3 is TGTGCCAGCAGCAACTCTCCAGGGGAACCCTACAATGAGCAGTTCTTC. It codes for CASSNSPGEPYNEQFF.

The J gene is TRBJ2-1, the V gene TRBV4-1; 9 bases map to TRBD2. The CDR3 covers 18 residues. J lost 0 bases, V lost 4 bases, and 10 bases had no gene match. The V gene's germline CDR1 is MGHRA and CDR2 YSYEKL. Here the CDR3 reads CASSLLAGELGSYNEQFF. The CDR3, as DNA: TGCGCCAGCAGCCTGTTAGCGGGAGAACTGGGCTCCTACAATGAGCAGTTCTTC.

DNA of the CDR3: TGCGCCAGCAGCCAAGATTGGGCGGGGGGCAATCAGCCCCAGCATTTT. Protein product: CASSQDWAGGNQPQHF. The rearrangement joins TRBV4-3 to TRBJ1-5, with a weak D call TRBD1 (5 bases). Germline V gene lookup returns CDR1 LGHNA and CDR2 YSLEER. Trimming took 0 bases from V and 2 from J, leaving 11 bases between them. CDR3 length: 16 residues.

The V gene is TRBV2, the J gene TRBJ2-7, with TRBD1 matching over 7 bases. The CDR3 is 15 amino acids. Germline assignment: CDR1 SNHLY and CDR2 FYNNEI. The V and J ends lost 1 base and 3 bases, in that order; junction bases with no gene match: 6. The chain's CDR3 is CASSEVPGQHYEQYF. The DNA for the CDR3 is TGTGCCAGCAGTGAAGTACCGGGACAGCACTACGAGCAGTACTTC. Full variable domain (remainder filled in from reference TRBV2 and TRBJ2-7): EPEVTQTPSHQVTQMGQEVILRCVPISNHLYFYWYRQILGQKVEFLVSFYNNEISEKSEIFDDQFSVERPDGSNFTLKIRSTKLEDSAMYFCASSEVPGQHYEQYFGPGTRLTVT.

The chain combines TRBV27 with TRBJ2-7, with 8 bases identical to TRBD1. Germline lookup yields CDR1 MNHEY and CDR2 SMNVEV (reference sequence). V lost 5 bases and J lost 0; bases outside the gene matches: 9. CDR3 length: 16 amino acids. The CDR3 loop reads CASSLRQGMSSYEQYF. CDR3 coding DNA: TGTGCCAGCAGTCTCCGACAGGGGATGAGCTCCTACGAGCAGTACTTC.

The rearrangement links TRBV10-3 to TRBJ2-7; 12 nucleotides align to TRBD2. There are 14 residues in the CDR3. Germline V lookup: CDR1 ENHRY, CDR2 SYGVKD. The V gene end was trimmed by 11 bases and the J gene end by 4 bases; junction bases not matched to a gene: 9. CDR3 coding DNA: TGTGCCGTCGGGCGGACTAGCGGGATTTACGAGCAGTACTTC. This gives the protein CAVGRTSGIYEQYF.